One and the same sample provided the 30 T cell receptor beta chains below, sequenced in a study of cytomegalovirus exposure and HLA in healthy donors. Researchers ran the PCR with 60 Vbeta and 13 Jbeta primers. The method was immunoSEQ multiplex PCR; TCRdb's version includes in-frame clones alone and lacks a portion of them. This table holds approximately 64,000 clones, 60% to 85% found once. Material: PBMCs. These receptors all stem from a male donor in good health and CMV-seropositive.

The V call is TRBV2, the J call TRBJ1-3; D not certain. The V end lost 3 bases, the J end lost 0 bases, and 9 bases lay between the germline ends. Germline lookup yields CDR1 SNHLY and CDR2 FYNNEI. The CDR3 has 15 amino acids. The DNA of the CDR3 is TGTGCCAGCAGTGACGGTTCACTCTCTGGAAACACCATATATTTT. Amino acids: CASSDGSLSGNTIYF.

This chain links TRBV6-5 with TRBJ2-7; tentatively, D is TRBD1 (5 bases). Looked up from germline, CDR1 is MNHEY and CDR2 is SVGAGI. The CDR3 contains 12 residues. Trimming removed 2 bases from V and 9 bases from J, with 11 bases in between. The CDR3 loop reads CASSYAGSVQYF. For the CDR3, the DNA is TGTGCCAGCAGTTACGCAGGGTCAGTGCAGTACTTC.

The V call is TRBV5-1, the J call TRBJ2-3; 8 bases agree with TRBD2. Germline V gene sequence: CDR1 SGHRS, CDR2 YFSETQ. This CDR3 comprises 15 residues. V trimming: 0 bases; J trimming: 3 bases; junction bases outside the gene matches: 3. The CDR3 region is CASSLVGGVTDTQYF. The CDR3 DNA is TGCGCCAGCAGCTTGGTCGGGGGGGTGACAGATACGCAGTATTTT.

The CDR3 spells CASSYPDRGRNSPLHF. CDR3 DNA sequence: TGTGCCAGCAGCTATCCGGACAGGGGGAGAAATTCACCCCTCCACTTT. V usage is TRBV27 and J usage is TRBJ1-6; TRBD1 matches 10 bases. J was trimmed by 7 bases and V by 6 bases; bases with no gene match: 9. Germline-derived CDR1 and CDR2 are MNHEY and SMNVEV (reference sequence). This CDR3 has 16 residues.

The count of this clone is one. DNA for the CDR3: TGCGCCAGCAGCCAAGAATACGGAGGGGCTAATTCACCCCTCCACTTT. It is translated as CASSQEYGGANSPLHF. This chain uses TRBV4-3 with TRBJ1-6; a weak D match, TRBD1 (5 bases). In germline, CDR1 is LGHNA, CDR2 YSLEER. Trimming pared 0 bases from V and 6 bases from J, leaving 12 bases between. CDR3 size: 16 residues.

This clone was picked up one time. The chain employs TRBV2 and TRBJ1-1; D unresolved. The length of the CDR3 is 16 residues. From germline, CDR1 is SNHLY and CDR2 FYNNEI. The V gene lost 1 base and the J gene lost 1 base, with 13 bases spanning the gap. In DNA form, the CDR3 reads TGTGCCAGCAGTGAAGTGGTGGGCTCTGGGAACACTGAAGCTTTCTTT. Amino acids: CASSEVVGSGNTEAFF.

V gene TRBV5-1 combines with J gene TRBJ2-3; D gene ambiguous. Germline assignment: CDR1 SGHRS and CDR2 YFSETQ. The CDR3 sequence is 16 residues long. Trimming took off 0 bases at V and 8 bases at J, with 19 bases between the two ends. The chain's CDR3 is CASSLGPLDSSGTQYF. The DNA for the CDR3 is TGCGCCAGCAGCTTGGGACCCCTCGACTCCTCCGGTACGCAGTATTTT.

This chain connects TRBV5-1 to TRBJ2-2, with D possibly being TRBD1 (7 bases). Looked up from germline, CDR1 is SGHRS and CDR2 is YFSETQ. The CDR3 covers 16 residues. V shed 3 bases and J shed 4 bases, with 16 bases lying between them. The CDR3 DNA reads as TGCGCCAGCAGCTCGCAGGGGGGCAGGGGCACCGGGGAGCTGTTTTTT. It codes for CASSSQGGRGTGELFF.

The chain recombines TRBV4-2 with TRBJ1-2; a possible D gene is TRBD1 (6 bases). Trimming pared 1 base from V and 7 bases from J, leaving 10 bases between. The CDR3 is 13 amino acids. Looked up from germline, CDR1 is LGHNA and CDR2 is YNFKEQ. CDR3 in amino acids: CASSQGQVRGYTF. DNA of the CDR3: TGTGCCAGCAGCCAAGGACAGGTTCGTGGCTACACCTTC.

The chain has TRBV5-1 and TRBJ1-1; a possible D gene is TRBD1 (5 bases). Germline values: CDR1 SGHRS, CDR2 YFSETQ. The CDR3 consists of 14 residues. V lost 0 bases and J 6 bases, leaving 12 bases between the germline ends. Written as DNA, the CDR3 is TGCGCCAGCAGCTTGGCGTCAGGGATGGCTGAAGCTTTCTTT. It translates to CASSLASGMAEAFF.

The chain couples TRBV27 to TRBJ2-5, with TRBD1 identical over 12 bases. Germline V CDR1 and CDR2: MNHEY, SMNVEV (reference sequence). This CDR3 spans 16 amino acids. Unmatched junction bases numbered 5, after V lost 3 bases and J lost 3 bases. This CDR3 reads CASSFWDRGREETQYF. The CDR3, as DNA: TGTGCCAGCAGTTTTTGGGACAGGGGGCGAGAAGAGACCCAGTACTTC.

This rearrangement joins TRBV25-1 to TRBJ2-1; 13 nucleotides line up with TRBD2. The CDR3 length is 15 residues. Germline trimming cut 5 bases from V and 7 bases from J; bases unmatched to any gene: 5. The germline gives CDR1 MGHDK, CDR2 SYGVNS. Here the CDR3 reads CASSSTSGGWNEQFF. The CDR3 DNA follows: TGTGCCAGCAGTTCGACTAGCGGGGGGTGGAATGAGCAGTTCTTC. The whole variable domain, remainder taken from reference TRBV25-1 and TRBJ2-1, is EADIYQTPRYLVIGTGKKITLECSQTMGHDKMYWYQQDPGMELHLIHYSYGVNSTEKGDLSSESTVSRIRTEHFPLTLESARPSHTSQYLCASSSTSGGWNEQFFGPGTRLTVL.

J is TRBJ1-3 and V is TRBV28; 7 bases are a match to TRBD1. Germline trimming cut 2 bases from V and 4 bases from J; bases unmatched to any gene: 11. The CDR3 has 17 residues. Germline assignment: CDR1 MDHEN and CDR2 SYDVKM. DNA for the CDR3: TGTGCCAGCAGTTTACCTTATCGACAGGGAGGCGGAAACACCATATATTTT. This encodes CASSLPYRQGGGNTIYF. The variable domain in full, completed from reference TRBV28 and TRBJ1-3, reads DVKVTQSSRYLVKRTGEKVFLECVQDMDHENMFWYRQDPGLGLRLIYFSYDVKMKEKGDIPEGYSVSREKKERFSLILESASTNQTSMYLCASSLPYRQGGGNTIYFGEGSWLTVV.

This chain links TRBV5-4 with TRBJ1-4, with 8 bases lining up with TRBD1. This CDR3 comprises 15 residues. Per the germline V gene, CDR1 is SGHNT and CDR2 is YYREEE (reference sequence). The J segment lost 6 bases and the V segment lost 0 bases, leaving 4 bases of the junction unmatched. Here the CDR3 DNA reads TGTGCCAGCAGCTTGGCAGGGGGCGTCGATGAAAAACTGTTTTTT. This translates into CASSLAGGVDEKLFF. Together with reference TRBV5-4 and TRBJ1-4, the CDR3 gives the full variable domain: ETGVTQSPTHLIKTRGQQVTLRCSSQSGHNTVSWYQQALGQGPQFIFQYYREEENGRGNFPPRFSGLQFPNYSSELNVNALELDDSALYLCASSLAGGVDEKLFFGSGTQLSVL.

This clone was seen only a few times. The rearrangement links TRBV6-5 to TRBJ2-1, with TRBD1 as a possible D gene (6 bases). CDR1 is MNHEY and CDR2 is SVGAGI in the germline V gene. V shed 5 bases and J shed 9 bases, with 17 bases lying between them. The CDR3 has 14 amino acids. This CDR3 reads CASSQGPFPSEQFF. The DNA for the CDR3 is TGTGCCAGCAGTCAGGGGCCTTTCCCCAGTGAGCAGTTCTTC.

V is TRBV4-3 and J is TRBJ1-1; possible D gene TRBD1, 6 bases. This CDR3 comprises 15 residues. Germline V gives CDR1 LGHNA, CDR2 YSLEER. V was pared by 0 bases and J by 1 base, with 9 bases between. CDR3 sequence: CASSQEGQTNTEAFF. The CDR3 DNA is TGCGCCAGCAGCCAAGAGGGACAAACGAACACTGAAGCTTTCTTT.

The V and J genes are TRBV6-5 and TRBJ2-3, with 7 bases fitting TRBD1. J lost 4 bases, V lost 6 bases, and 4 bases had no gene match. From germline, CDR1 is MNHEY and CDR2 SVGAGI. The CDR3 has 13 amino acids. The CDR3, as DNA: TGTGCCAGCAGAACAGGGGACGCAGATACGCAGTATTTT. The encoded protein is CASRTGDADTQYF.

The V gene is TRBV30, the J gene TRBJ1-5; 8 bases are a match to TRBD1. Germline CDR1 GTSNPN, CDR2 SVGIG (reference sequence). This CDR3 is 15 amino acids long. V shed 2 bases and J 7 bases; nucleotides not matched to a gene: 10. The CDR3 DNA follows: TGTGCCTGGAGTACCTCTCCGAGACAGGGGCAGCCCCAGCATTTT. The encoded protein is CAWSTSPRQGQPQHF.

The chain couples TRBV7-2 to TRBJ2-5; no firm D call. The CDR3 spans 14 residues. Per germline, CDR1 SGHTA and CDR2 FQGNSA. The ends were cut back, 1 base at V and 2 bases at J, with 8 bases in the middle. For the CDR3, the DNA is TGTGCCAGCAGCTTAGTGCAGGTACAAGAGACCCAGTACTTC. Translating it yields CASSLVQVQETQYF.

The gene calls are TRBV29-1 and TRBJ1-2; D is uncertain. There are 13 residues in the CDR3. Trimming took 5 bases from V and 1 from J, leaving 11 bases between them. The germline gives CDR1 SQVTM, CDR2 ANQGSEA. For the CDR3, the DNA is TGCAGCGTTTTAGATTCCGATAACTATGGCTACACCTTC. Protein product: CSVLDSDNYGYTF.

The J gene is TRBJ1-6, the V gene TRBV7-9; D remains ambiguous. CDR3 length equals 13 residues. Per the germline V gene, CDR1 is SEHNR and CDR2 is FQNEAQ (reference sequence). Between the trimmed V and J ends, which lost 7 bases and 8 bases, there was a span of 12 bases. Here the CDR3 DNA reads TGTGCCAGCACCTCCGCCCGGGATTCACCCCTCCACTTT. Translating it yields CASTSARDSPLHF.

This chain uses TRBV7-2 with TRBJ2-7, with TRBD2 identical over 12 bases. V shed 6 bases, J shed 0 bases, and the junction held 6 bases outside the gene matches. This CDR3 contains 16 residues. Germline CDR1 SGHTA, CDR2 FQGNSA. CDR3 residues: CASRLAGGTSSYEQYF. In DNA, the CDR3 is TGTGCCAGCAGACTAGCGGGGGGCACGAGCTCCTACGAGCAGTACTTC.

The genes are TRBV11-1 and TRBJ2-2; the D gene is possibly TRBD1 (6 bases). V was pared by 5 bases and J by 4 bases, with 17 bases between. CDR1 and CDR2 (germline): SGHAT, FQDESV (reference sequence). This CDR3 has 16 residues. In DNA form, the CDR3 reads TGTGCCAGCAGCCCAATCCACAGGGATGGCACCGGGGAGCTGTTTTTT. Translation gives CASSPIHRDGTGELFF.

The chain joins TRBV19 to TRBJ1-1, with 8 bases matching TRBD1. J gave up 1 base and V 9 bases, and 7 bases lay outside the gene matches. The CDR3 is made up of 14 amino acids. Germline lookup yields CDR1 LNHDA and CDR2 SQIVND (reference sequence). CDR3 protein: CASYAGGANTEAFF. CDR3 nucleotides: TGTGCCAGCTACGCAGGGGGCGCGAACACTGAAGCTTTCTTT.

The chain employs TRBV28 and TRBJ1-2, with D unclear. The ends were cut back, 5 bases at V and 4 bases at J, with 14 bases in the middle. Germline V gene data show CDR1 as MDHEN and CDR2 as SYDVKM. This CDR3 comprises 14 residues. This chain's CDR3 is CASSGGYPSYGYTF. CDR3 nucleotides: TGTGCCAGCAGTGGAGGGTACCCTAGCTATGGCTACACCTTC.

The CDR3 coding sequence is TGTGCCAGCAGCCCAAGACAGGTTTTAGCTAACTATGGCTACACCTTC. This translates into CASSPRQVLANYGYTF. The chain links TRBV7-2 to TRBJ1-2, with a possible D match to TRBD1 (6 bases). From germline, CDR1 is SGHTA and CDR2 FQGNSA. V lost 5 bases and J lost 0, with 16 bases in between. The CDR3 loop spans 16 amino acids. The full variable domain, rest sourced from reference TRBV7-2 and TRBJ1-2, is GAGVSQSPSNKVTEKGKDVELRCDPISGHTALYWYRQSLGQGLEFLIYFQGNSAPDKSGLPSDRFSAERTGGSVSTLTIQRTQQEDSAVYLCASSPRQVLANYGYTFGSGTRLTVV.

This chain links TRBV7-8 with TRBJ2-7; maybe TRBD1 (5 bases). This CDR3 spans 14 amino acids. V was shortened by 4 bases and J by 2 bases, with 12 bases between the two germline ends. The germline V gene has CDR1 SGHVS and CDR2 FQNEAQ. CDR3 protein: CASSSVGQTYEQYF. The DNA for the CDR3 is TGTGCCAGCAGCTCAGTGGGGCAGACCTACGAGCAGTACTTC.

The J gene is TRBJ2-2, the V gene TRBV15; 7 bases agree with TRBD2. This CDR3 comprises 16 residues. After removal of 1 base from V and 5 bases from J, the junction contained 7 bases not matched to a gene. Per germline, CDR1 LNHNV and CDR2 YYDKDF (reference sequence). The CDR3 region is CATSRGAGKFTGELFF. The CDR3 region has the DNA TGTGCCACCAGCAGAGGAGCGGGGAAGTTTACCGGGGAGCTGTTTTTT.

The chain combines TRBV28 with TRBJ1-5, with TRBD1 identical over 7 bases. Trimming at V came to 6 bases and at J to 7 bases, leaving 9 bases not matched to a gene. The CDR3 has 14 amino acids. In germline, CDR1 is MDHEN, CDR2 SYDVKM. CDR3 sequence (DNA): TGTGCCAGCAGCTCCGGACAGGCTGGACAGCCCCAGCATTTT. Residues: CASSSGQAGQPQHF.

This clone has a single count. The CDR3 loop is CASSSPGIDVLETQYF. The DNA for the CDR3 is TGTGCCAGCAGTTCCCCCGGGATAGATGTTTTAGAGACCCAGTACTTC. The rearrangement joins TRBV6-6 to TRBJ2-5; possible D gene TRBD2, 5 bases. With 4 bases removed from V and 4 bases from J, the gap between germline ends came to 19 bases. The length of the CDR3 is 16 residues. Looked up from germline, CDR1 is MNHNY and CDR2 is SVGAGI (reference sequence).